Below, 26 T cell receptor beta chains from the same sample are listed, as sequenced in a study of T cells in Graves' hyperthyroidism and ophthalmopathy. RNA transcripts gave rise to amplified TCR beta CDR3 regions. Initially, a first-round RT-PCR of the TCR CDR3 employed the HTBI primer set. TCRdb passed the multiplex PCR reads through MiXCR, listing each CDR3 protein once. The sample yields 300,000 to 350,000 distinct CDR3 sequences, over 15% seen once. The sample was blood. Receptor source: a woman in her 40s with Graves' ophthalmopathy.

On this clonotype: The junction differs from germline at one of its ends, possibly a read error. This chain links TRBV12-3 or TRBV12-4 with TRBJ1-2; perhaps TRBD1 as D (6 bases). The CDR3 is 13 amino acids. The DNA for the CDR3 is TGTGCCAGCAGCATAACAGGGTTGGATGGCTACATCTTC. This codes for CASSITGLDGYIF.

The CDR3 DNA reads as TGTGCCAGCAGCCCCGCGATGCTCGATGGCTACACCTTC. Encoded protein: CASSPAMLDGYTF. The V gene is TRBV2, the J gene TRBJ1-2; no clear D gene. CDR1 and CDR2 from the germline V gene are SNHLY and FYNNEI. The CDR3 is 13 residues long. Trimming removed 6 bases from V and 6 bases from J, with 14 bases in between.

This clonotype was detected many times. The chain links TRBV20-1 to TRBJ2-7; the D is unclear. Trimming shortened V by 0 bases and J by 0 bases, and 12 bases separated the two germline ends. The CDR3 runs 15 residues. The germline V gene encodes CDR1 DFQATT and CDR2 SNEGSKA (reference sequence). As DNA, the CDR3 is TGCAGTGCTAGAGACAGAGCCCACAGCTCCTACGAGCAGTACTTC. Amino acids: CSARDRAHSSYEQYF.

The chain recombines TRBV7-2 with TRBJ1-1; tentative D call: TRBD1 (5 bases). This CDR3 has 15 amino acids. The germline V and J ends were trimmed by 8 bases and 11 bases, with 27 bases remaining between them. Germline-derived CDR1 and CDR2 are SGHTA and FQGNSA. DNA of the CDR3: TGTGCCAGCGGGCTGGATCAGGGCAGGGCTCCCGGGGCTTTCTTT. Its translation: CASGLDQGRAPGAFF.

The table lists this clonotype with many counts. This rearrangement joins TRBV2 to TRBJ1-5; perhaps TRBD1 as D (5 bases). V gave up 2 bases and J gave up 4 bases, with 12 bases separating them. The CDR3 extends over 15 amino acids. Per the germline V gene, CDR1 is SNHLY and CDR2 is FYNNEI. CDR3 sequence (DNA): TGTGCCAGCAGTGAAAGGTCCGGGGGGAATCAGCCCCAGCATTTT. It specifies CASSERSGGNQPQHF.

This clonotype was detected ten times or more. This rearrangement joins TRBV28 to TRBJ1-1; D unclear. The V end was cut by 4 bases, the J end by 6 bases, with 15 bases between. Germline-derived CDR1 and CDR2 are MDHEN and SYDVKM. The CDR3 has 14 residues. In nucleotides, the CDR3 is TGTGCCAGCAGTTCGGGCCCCCTGGGCCCTGAAGCTTTCTTT. Translated: CASSSGPLGPEAFF.

In this sample, this clonotype turned up many times. The V call is TRBV28, the J call TRBJ1-2, with a tentative D call TRBD1 (6 bases). The CDR3 sequence is 19 residues long. Germline values: CDR1 MDHEN, CDR2 SYDVKM. V lost 3 bases and J 4 bases, leaving 27 bases between the germline ends. The CDR3 is CASSFANKGGGDRTYGYTF. In DNA form, the CDR3 reads TGTGCCAGCAGTTTCGCGAACAAGGGGGGAGGGGATCGTACCTATGGCTACACCTTC.

In this sample, this clonotype turned up a few times. The chain recombines TRBV30 with TRBJ2-1; 8 bases fit TRBD2. The J segment lost 3 bases and the V segment lost 2 bases, leaving 6 bases of the junction unmatched. Germline-derived CDR1 and CDR2 are GTSNPN and SVGIG (reference sequence). The CDR3 totals 15 residues. CDR3: CAWSWASGLYNEQFF. CDR3 nucleotide sequence: TGTGCCTGGAGTTGGGCTAGCGGGCTCTACAATGAGCAGTTCTTC.

This clonotype has ten or more counts. V gene TRBV6-1 combines with J gene TRBJ1-1, with TRBD1 as a possible D gene (5 bases). This CDR3 is 15 amino acids long. The ends were cut back, 6 bases at V and 1 base at J, with 15 bases in the middle. CDR1 and CDR2 (germline): MNHNS, SASEGT. CDR3 amino acids: CASRRQSVWNTEAFF. CDR3 sequence (DNA): TGTGCCAGCAGACGACAGTCGGTATGGAACACTGAAGCTTTCTTT.

The chain joins TRBV6-5 to TRBJ1-1; D gene unclear. V shed 2 bases and J shed 1 base, with 11 bases lying between them. Germline lookup yields CDR1 MNHEY and CDR2 SVGAGI. CDR3 size: 15 residues. The CDR3 loop reads CASSYTAVPNTEAFF. CDR3 sequence (DNA): TGTGCCAGCAGTTACACCGCGGTCCCGAACACTGAAGCTTTCTTT.

This clonotype showed up many times. The V gene is TRBV27, the J gene TRBJ1-5; D not resolved. Germline V gene sequence: CDR1 MNHEY, CDR2 SMNVEV (reference sequence). The CDR3 is 15 residues long. V was trimmed by 5 bases and J by 4 bases, leaving 15 bases between them. CDR3 sequence (DNA): TGTGCCAGCAGTCCTCCTATCAGCCTAAATCAGCCCCAGCATTTT. Its translation is CASSPPISLNQPQHF.

This clonotype was seen at least ten times. The CDR3 region has the DNA TGTGCCAGTAGTGCCTGGGACAGCCGAGAGACCCAGTACTTC. It translates to CASSAWDSRETQYF. The chain couples TRBV19 to TRBJ2-5; TRBD1 agrees at 7 bases. Germline trimming cut 5 bases from V and 4 bases from J; bases unmatched to any gene: 7. The CDR3 runs 14 residues. The germline V gene has CDR1 LNHDA and CDR2 SQIVND (reference sequence).

The chain recombines TRBV28 with TRBJ2-7; TRBD1 is a possible D gene (6 bases). Trimming shortened V by 1 base and J by 5 bases, and 9 bases separated the two germline ends. The CDR3 has 13 amino acids. In germline, CDR1 is MDHEN, CDR2 SYDVKM. The CDR3 DNA reads as TGTGCCAGCAGTTTATCAGGGGAAAACGAGCAGTACTTC. As protein: CASSLSGENEQYF. Filled out from reference TRBV28 and TRBJ2-7, the complete variable domain reads DVKVTQSSRYLVKRTGEKVFLECVQDMDHENMFWYRQDPGLGLRLIYFSYDVKMKEKGDIPEGYSVSREKKERFSLILESASTNQTSMYLCASSLSGENEQYFGPGTRLTVT.

In its sample, this clonotype was seen a few times. This chain connects TRBV6-1 to TRBJ1-5; a weak D match, TRBD1 (6 bases). This CDR3 is built from 14 residues. With 2 bases removed from V and 3 bases from J, the gap between germline ends came to 8 bases. Germline-derived CDR1 and CDR2 are MNHNS and SASEGT. This CDR3 is CASSEQGFNQPQHF. The CDR3 nucleotides read TGTGCCAGCAGTGAACAGGGGTTCAATCAGCCCCAGCATTTT.

This clonotype showed up many times. This sequence joins TRBV12-3 or TRBV12-4 and TRBJ1-2; 9 nucleotides line up with TRBD1. V shed 7 bases, J shed 4 bases, and the junction held 7 bases outside the gene matches. CDR3 length equals 14 residues. The CDR3 coding sequence is TGTGCCAGCACCCTAACAGGGGGCAGCTATGGCTACACCTTC. Translating gives CASTLTGGSYGYTF.

In this sample, this clonotype turned up many times. This rearrangement joins TRBV7-9 to TRBJ1-2; D gene unclear. Germline V gene lookup returns CDR1 SEHNR and CDR2 FQNEAQ (reference sequence). V lost 2 bases to trimming and J lost 8 bases, with 9 bases between them. This CDR3 region has 12 residues. Here the CDR3 reads CASSLNMGGYTF. CDR3 nucleotides: TGTGCCAGCAGCTTAAACATGGGAGGCTACACCTTC.

In this sample, this clonotype turned up a few times. One end of the junction varies from germline; a read error may be responsible. The J gene is TRBJ2-7, the V gene TRBV18; D might be TRBD1 (5 bases). CDR1 and CDR2 (germline): KGHSH, LQKENI. This CDR3 is built from 12 residues. CDR3 residues: CAGSPDSYEQYF. The CDR3 DNA reads TGTGCCGGCTCCCCTGACAGCTACGAGCAGTACTTC.

At least ten counts were recorded for this clonotype. The gene calls are TRBV2 and TRBJ2-5, with 9 bases fitting TRBD1. Trimming cost V 6 bases and J 6 bases; bases outside gene matches: 8. CDR1 is SNHLY, CDR2 FYNNEI, per germline. This CDR3 contains 14 residues. The CDR3 region is CASRGRDRAQTQYF. In nucleotides, the CDR3 is TGTGCCAGCAGGGGTAGGGACAGGGCGCAGACCCAGTACTTC.

This clonotype was seen repeatedly, ten times or more. The chain carries TRBV12-3 or TRBV12-4 and TRBJ1-1; D ambiguous. With 7 bases removed from V and 4 bases from J, the gap between germline ends came to 16 bases. CDR3 length equals 14 residues. Here the CDR3 DNA reads TGTGCCAGCAACTTCGGAGCAATCGGCACTGAAGCTTTCTTT. Amino acids: CASNFGAIGTEAFF.

This chain uses TRBV28 with TRBJ1-2; D is undetermined. Germline lookup yields CDR1 MDHEN and CDR2 SYDVKM. This CDR3 spans 15 amino acids. V was trimmed by 4 bases and J by 8 bases, leaving 20 bases between them. DNA for the CDR3: TGTGCCAGCAGTTCTTCTCTTACACAAAAGGGCGGCTACACCTTC. Translation gives CASSSSLTQKGGYTF.

The chain employs TRBV29-1 and TRBJ1-1; D unresolved. From germline, CDR1 is SQVTM and CDR2 ANQGSEA. This CDR3 spans 12 amino acids. Trimming left V 4 bases short and J 2 bases short, with 8 bases between. The CDR3 loop reads CSVVVSNTEAFF. The CDR3 DNA is TGCAGCGTTGTGGTCAGCAACACTGAAGCTTTCTTT. The full variable domain, completed using reference TRBV29-1 and TRBJ1-1, is SAVISQKPSRDICQRGTSLTIQCQVDSQVTMMFWYRQQPGQSLTLIATANQGSEATYESGFVIDKFPISRPNLTFSTLTVSNMSPEDSSIYLCSVVVSNTEAFFGQGTRLTVV.

The chain has TRBV28 and TRBJ2-5, with 14 bases fitting TRBD2. The CDR3 is 15 amino acids. V lost 6 bases and J lost 5; bases outside the gene matches: 5. CDR1 is MDHEN and CDR2 is SYDVKM in the germline V gene. CDR3 sequence (DNA): TGTGCCAGCAGCCGGACTAGCGGGAGGACTGAGACCCAGTACTTC. Its translation: CASSRTSGRTETQYF.

The chain links TRBV7-8 to TRBJ2-5; D perhaps matches TRBD2 (7 bases). This CDR3 has 16 amino acids. The V and J ends lost 5 bases and 3 bases respectively, with 19 bases between them. Germline CDR1 is SGHVS and CDR2 is FQNEAQ. CDR3 sequence (DNA): TGTGCCAGCAGCCCGATGCGGGGGAGGACAGAAGAGACCCAGTACTTC. This encodes CASSPMRGRTEETQYF.

This clonotype came up many times. The V gene is TRBV15, the J gene TRBJ2-7; TRBD1 or TRBD2 may be the D gene (5 bases each). V was pared by 1 base and J by 7 bases, with 11 bases between. The CDR3 sequence is 13 residues long. Germline V gives CDR1 LNHNV, CDR2 YYDKDF (reference sequence). This CDR3 reads CATSRVGGGEQYF. The CDR3 region has the DNA TGTGCCACCAGCAGAGTTGGGGGTGGAGAGCAGTACTTC. Using reference TRBV15 and TRBJ2-7 for the parts outside the CDR3, the full variable domain is DAMVIQNPRYQVTQFGKPVTLSCSQTLNHNVMYWYQQKSSQAPKLLFHYYDKDFNNEADTPDNFQSRRPNTSFCFLDIRSPGLGDTAMYLCATSRVGGGEQYFGPGTRLTVT.

This clonotype was seen many times. The chain is built from TRBV11-2 and TRBJ2-7, with D possibly being TRBD2 (6 bases). With 8 bases removed from V and 0 bases from J, the gap between germline ends came to 14 bases. Germline V gives CDR1 SGHAT, CDR2 FQNNGV. There are 14 residues in the CDR3. This chain's CDR3 is CASRPGTFSYEQYF. CDR3 DNA: TGTGCCAGCCGGCCCGGGACTTTCTCCTACGAGCAGTACTTC.

CDR3: CSARDGGLAGMTGELFF. In DNA, the CDR3 is TGCAGTGCTAGAGATGGCGGACTAGCGGGAATGACCGGGGAGCTGTTTTTT. The V and J genes are TRBV20-1 and TRBJ2-2; 12 bases fit TRBD2. The V segment lost 0 bases and the J segment 5 bases; nucleotides outside the gene matches: 7. Germline V gene lookup returns CDR1 DFQATT and CDR2 SNEGSKA (reference sequence). This CDR3 is built from 17 residues.